What follows describes a single T cell receptor (beta chain). Here immunoSEQ multiplex PCR was the method, and the copy in TCRdb shows in-frame clones only, minus some. The data hold hundreds of thousands of clones, with 75% to 90% observed a single time. The data belong to a study of cytomegalovirus exposure and HLA in healthy donors. Per the germline V gene, CDR1 is MGHRA and CDR2 is YSYEKL. CDR3 length equals 15 residues. Trimming cost V 4 bases and J 5 bases, with 17 bases left between them. The receptor comes from a young woman in good health and CMV-seronegative. Sequences were obtained from PBMCs. This rearrangement joins TRBV4-1 to TRBJ1-2, with D unclear. In nucleotides, the CDR3 is TGCGCCAGCAGCCGCGGCCCGGGTATGGATTATGGCTACACCTTC. This sequence encodes CASSRGPGMDYGYTF.